These 18 T cell receptor beta chains share one sample of origin, sequenced in a study of blood T cell repertoires in COVID-19. Sequenced by immunoSEQ multiplex PCR; TCRdb stores in-frame clones only, minus some. The sample includes about 330,000 clones, roughly 88% of them seen just once. Input material: peripheral blood. These receptors were collected from a woman between 50 and 59 years old with active or convalescent COVID-19.

The chain has TRBV5-1 and TRBJ2-3; D unclear. Germline CDR1 reads SGHRS; CDR2 reads YFSETQ. V was trimmed by 3 bases and J by 2 bases, leaving 19 bases between them. The CDR3 consists of 17 residues. CDR3: CASSSPSAELYTDTQYF. The CDR3 nucleotides read TGCGCCAGCAGCTCCCCTTCGGCGGAGCTTTACACAGATACGCAGTATTTT.

The V and J genes are TRBV6-1 and TRBJ1-3; TRBD1 is a possible D gene (5 bases). The CDR3 has 16 residues. V lost 3 bases and J lost 0, with 12 bases in between. Per germline, CDR1 MNHNS and CDR2 SASEGT. The CDR3 here is CASSDRSGGSGNTIYF. The CDR3 DNA is TGTGCCAGCAGTGATCGGTCGGGGGGCTCTGGAAACACCATATATTTT.

V and J are TRBV3-1 (or the pseudogene TRBV3-2) and TRBJ1-1; TRBD1 agrees at 8 bases. V was pared by 2 bases and J by 7 bases, with 6 bases of the junction left unmatched. This CDR3 spans 14 amino acids. Germline V gene lookup returns CDR1 LGHDT and CDR2 YNNKEL (reference sequence). The CDR3 spells CASSQSPTGGEAFF. In DNA, the CDR3 is TGTGCCAGCAGCCAAAGCCCAACAGGGGGTGAAGCTTTCTTT.

The chain joins TRBV5-4 to TRBJ2-7; 10 nucleotides agree with TRBD1. The CDR3 contains 15 residues. Losses at the gene ends were 4 bases for V and 4 bases for J; bases not matched to a gene: 8. Looked up from germline, CDR1 is SGHNT and CDR2 is YYREEE (reference sequence). The CDR3, as DNA: TGTGCCAGCAGCAGGAAGACAGGGGGCAAGTACGAGCAGTACTTC. It yields the protein CASSRKTGGKYEQYF. Looking up the rest from reference TRBV5-4 and TRBJ2-7 gives the full variable domain: ETGVTQSPTHLIKTRGQQVTLRCSSQSGHNTVSWYQQALGQGPQFIFQYYREEENGRGNFPPRFSGLQFPNYSSELNVNALELDDSALYLCASSRKTGGKYEQYFGPGTRLTVT.

The rearrangement links TRBV6-5 to TRBJ2-7, with 7 bases fitting TRBD1. The CDR3 extends over 14 amino acids. Germline CDR1 and CDR2: MNHEY and SVGAGI. With 6 bases clipped from V and 3 bases from J, the junction kept 8 bases outside the gene matches. CDR3 sequence reads: CASRQGTLLYEQYF. The CDR3 DNA sequence: TGTGCCAGCAGACAGGGGACCCTCCTCTACGAGCAGTACTTC.

The chain couples TRBV24-1 to TRBJ1-1; D remains unclear. Looked up from germline, CDR1 is KGHDR and CDR2 is SFDVKD. The CDR3 loop spans 15 amino acids. Trimming shortened V by 3 bases and J by 3 bases, and 13 bases separated the two germline ends. CDR3 loop: CATSDGRAGYTEAFF. The CDR3, as DNA: TGTGCCACCAGTGATGGGAGGGCCGGGTACACTGAAGCTTTCTTT.

The J gene is TRBJ2-1, the V gene TRBV19, with 11 bases fitting TRBD1. The V gene's germline CDR1 is LNHDA and CDR2 SQIVND (reference sequence). V shed 3 bases, J shed 4 bases, and the junction held 2 bases outside the gene matches. This CDR3 is 15 amino acids long. CDR3 coding DNA: TGTGCCAGTAGTATGGGACAGGGGGTATACAATGAGCAGTTCTTC. It is translated as CASSMGQGVYNEQFF.

The chain carries TRBV4-2 and TRBJ1-5, with TRBD1 matching 7 bases. The CDR3 sequence is 15 residues long. Germline CDR1 reads LGHNA; CDR2 reads YNFKEQ. V lost 7 bases to trimming and J lost 3 bases; unmatched junction nucleotides: 9. For the CDR3, the DNA is TGTGCCAGCAATACCAAGACAGGGTCCAATCAGCCCCAGCATTTT. Its protein is CASNTKTGSNQPQHF.

The chain employs TRBV9 and TRBJ2-2; 9 bases match TRBD1. Per germline, CDR1 SGDLS and CDR2 YYNGEE. The CDR3 has 17 amino acids. V gave up 4 bases and J gave up 4 bases; unmatched junction bases: 11. CDR3 DNA sequence: TGTGCCAGCAGCCCCCGGGACAGGGTGTTTGTCACCGGGGAGCTGTTTTTT. Its protein product is CASSPRDRVFVTGELFF.

As concerns this clone: At one boundary the junction diverges from the germline segment, which might be a read error. This chain links TRBV29-1 with TRBJ1-2; weak D call: TRBD1 (5 bases). Germline CDR1 reads SQVTM; CDR2 reads ANQGSEA. This CDR3 has 13 amino acids. The CDR3 region has the DNA TGCAGCGTTGGGATGGGGGGGAATAGTGAGACAAGCTTC. Translated: CSVGMGGNSETSF.

The chain links TRBV28 to TRBJ2-3, with 7 bases identical to TRBD2. This CDR3 comprises 14 residues. Unmatched junction bases numbered 3, after V lost 3 bases and J lost 3 bases. Germline V gene lookup returns CDR1 MDHEN and CDR2 SYDVKM. The CDR3 bases are TGTGCCAGCAGTTTTGGCGGGAGTACAGATACGCAGTATTTT. This translates into CASSFGGSTDTQYF.

The rearrangement uses TRBV5-1 and TRBJ2-2, with a possible D match to TRBD1 (5 bases). CDR1 is SGHRS, CDR2 YFSETQ, per germline. The CDR3 loop spans 14 amino acids. The V and J ends lost 2 bases and 1 base respectively, with 6 bases between them. This CDR3 is CASSFQGNTGELFF. CDR3 nucleotides: TGCGCCAGCAGCTTCCAGGGGAACACCGGGGAGCTGTTTTTT.

The rearrangement uses TRBV27 and TRBJ1-1, with TRBD1 matching 8 bases. The germline V gene has CDR1 MNHEY and CDR2 SMNVEV (reference sequence). The ends lost 6 bases at V and 4 bases at J; junction bases unmatched: 10. This CDR3 has 15 residues. CDR3 sequence: CASSQGAYGRTEAFF. Written as DNA, the CDR3 is TGTGCCAGCAGCCAGGGGGCTTACGGGCGCACTGAAGCTTTCTTT.

The V gene is TRBV20-1, the J gene TRBJ2-5; the D is unclear. The germline V gene has CDR1 DFQATT and CDR2 SNEGSKA (reference sequence). The V gene lost 4 bases and the J gene lost 4 bases, with 13 bases spanning the gap. The CDR3 spans 13 residues. The CDR3 sequence is CSANDWRGETQYF. CDR3 nucleotides: TGCAGTGCTAATGACTGGAGAGGAGAGACCCAGTACTTC.

The gene calls are TRBV6-5 and TRBJ1-5; D gene uncertain. The V gene lost 7 bases and the J gene lost 1 base, with 14 bases spanning the gap. This CDR3 has 15 residues. Germline V CDR1 and CDR2: MNHEY, SVGAGI. The CDR3: CASKQSSISNQPQHF. In DNA, the CDR3 is TGTGCCAGCAAACAGTCTTCTATAAGCAATCAGCCCCAGCATTTT.

The chain recombines TRBV28 with TRBJ1-2; 7 nucleotides line up with TRBD1. Germline V CDR1 and CDR2: MDHEN, SYDVKM. The junction had 2 bases not matched to a gene; V was cut back by 7 bases and J by 6 bases. CDR3 size: 11 residues. CDR3 in DNA: TGTGCCAGCACAGGGACAGATGGCTACACCTTC. Translated, it gives CASTGTDGYTF.

The gene calls are TRBV6-2 or TRBV6-3 and TRBJ1-1, with a tentative D call TRBD1 (5 bases). Between the trimmed V and J ends, which lost 5 bases and 0 bases, there was a span of 7 bases. The CDR3 has 13 residues. Germline V lookup: CDR1 MNHEY, CDR2 SVGEGT. The CDR3, as DNA: TGTGCCAGCAGTGACAGTCTGAACACTGAAGCTTTCTTT. Translation: CASSDSLNTEAFF.

This clone was counted a few times. The rearrangement joins TRBV21-1 to TRBJ2-1; the table's TRBD2 call for D was not verified on the DNA. TRBV21-1 is described as a pseudogene. The CDR3 has 18 amino acids. The CDR3 DNA reads as TGTGCCAGCAGCCTATGGACTAGGACTCTTAGCTCCTACAATGAGCAGTTCTTC. Its translation: CASSLWTRTLSSYNEQFF.